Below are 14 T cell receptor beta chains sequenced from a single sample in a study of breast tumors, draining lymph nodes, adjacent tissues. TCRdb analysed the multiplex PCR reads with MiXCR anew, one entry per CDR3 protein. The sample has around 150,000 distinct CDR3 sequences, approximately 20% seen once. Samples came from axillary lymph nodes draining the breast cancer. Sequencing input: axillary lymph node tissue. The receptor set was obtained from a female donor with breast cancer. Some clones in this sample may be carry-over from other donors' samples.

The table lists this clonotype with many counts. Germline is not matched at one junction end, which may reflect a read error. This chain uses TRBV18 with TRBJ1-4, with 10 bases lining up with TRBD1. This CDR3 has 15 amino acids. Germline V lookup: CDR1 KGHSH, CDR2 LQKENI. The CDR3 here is CASSRQGATNEKLFF. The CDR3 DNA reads TGCGCCAGCAGCCGACAGGGGGCGACTAATGAAAAACTGTTTTTT.

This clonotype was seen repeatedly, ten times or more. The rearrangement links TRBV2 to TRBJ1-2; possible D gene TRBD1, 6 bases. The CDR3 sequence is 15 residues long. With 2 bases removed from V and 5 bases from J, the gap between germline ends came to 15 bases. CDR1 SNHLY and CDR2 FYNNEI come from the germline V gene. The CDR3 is CASSERVGGWYGYTF. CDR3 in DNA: TGTGCCAGCAGTGAAAGGGTAGGGGGGTGGTATGGCTACACCTTC.

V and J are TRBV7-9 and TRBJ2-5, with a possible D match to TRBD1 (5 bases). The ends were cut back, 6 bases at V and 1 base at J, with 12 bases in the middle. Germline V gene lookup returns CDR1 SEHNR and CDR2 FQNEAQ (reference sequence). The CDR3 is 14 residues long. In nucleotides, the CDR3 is TGTGCCAGCAGTCAGGGATTCGGCCAAGAGACCCAGTACTTC. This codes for CASSQGFGQETQYF.

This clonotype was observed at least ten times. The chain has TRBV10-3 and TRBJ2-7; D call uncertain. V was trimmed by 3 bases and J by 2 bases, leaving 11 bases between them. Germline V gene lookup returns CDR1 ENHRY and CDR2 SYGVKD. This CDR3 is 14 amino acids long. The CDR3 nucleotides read TGTGCCATCAGTGAAGCCAGCACCCCCTACGAGCAGTACTTC. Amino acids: CAISEASTPYEQYF.

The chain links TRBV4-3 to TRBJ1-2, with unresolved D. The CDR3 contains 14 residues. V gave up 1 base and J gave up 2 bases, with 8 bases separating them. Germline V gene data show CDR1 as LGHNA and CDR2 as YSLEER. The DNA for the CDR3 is TGCGCCAGCAGCCAAGGTCGTCAAAACTATGGCTACACCTTC. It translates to CASSQGRQNYGYTF.

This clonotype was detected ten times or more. This CDR3 reads CASNRVNTGELFF. CDR3 DNA sequence: TGTGCCAGCAACAGGGTAAACACCGGGGAGCTGTTTTTT. This sequence joins TRBV2 and TRBJ2-2, with D possibly being TRBD1 (6 bases). V was cut by 7 bases and J by 2 bases, with 8 bases left in between. Per the germline V gene, CDR1 is SNHLY and CDR2 is FYNNEI. The CDR3 has 13 amino acids.

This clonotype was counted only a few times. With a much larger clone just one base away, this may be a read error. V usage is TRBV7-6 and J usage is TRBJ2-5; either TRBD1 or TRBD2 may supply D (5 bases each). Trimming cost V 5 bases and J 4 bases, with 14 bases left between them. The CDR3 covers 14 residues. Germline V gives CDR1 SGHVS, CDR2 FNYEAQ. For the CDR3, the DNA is TGTGCCAGCAGCCTCCGCCGGGGACGAGAGACCCAGTACTTC. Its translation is CASSLRRGRETQYF.

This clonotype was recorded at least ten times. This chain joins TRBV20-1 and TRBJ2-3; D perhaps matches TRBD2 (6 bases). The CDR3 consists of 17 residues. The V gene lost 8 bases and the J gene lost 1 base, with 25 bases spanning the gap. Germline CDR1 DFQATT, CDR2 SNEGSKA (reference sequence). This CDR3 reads CSISGMGGTGGTDTQYF. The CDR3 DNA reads TGCAGTATCTCTGGTATGGGCGGGACCGGGGGCACAGATACGCAGTATTTT.

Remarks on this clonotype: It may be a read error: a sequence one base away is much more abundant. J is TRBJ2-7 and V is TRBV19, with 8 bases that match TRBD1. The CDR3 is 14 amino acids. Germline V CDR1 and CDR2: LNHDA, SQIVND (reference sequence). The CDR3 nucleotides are TGTGCCAATAGTAACCTCGACAGGGGCTACGAGCAGTACTTC. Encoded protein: CANSNLDRGYEQYF.

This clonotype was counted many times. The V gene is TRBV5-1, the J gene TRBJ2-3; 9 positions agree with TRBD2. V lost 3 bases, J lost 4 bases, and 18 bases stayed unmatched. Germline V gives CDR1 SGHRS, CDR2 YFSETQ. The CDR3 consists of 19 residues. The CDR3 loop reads CASSSRSYASGKGADTQYF. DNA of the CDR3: TGCGCCAGCAGCTCCAGATCATATGCTAGCGGGAAAGGGGCAGATACGCAGTATTTT.

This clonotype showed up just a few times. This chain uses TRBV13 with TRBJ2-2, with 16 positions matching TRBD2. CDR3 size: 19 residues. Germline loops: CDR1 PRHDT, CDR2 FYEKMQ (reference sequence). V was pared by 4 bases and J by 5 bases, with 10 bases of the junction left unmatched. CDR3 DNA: TGTGCCAGCAGCTCTAGGGGACTAGCGGGAGGGCCCTGGACCGGGGAGCTGTTTTTT. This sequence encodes CASSSRGLAGGPWTGELFF.

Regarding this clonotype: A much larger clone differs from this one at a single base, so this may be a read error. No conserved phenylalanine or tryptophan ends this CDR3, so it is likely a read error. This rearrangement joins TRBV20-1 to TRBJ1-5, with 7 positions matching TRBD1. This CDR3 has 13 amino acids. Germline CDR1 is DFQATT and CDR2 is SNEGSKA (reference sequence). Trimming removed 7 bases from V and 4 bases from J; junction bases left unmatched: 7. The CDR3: CSVAGGLNQPQHL. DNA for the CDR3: TGCAGTGTAGCAGGGGGGCTTAATCAGCCCCAGCATCTT.

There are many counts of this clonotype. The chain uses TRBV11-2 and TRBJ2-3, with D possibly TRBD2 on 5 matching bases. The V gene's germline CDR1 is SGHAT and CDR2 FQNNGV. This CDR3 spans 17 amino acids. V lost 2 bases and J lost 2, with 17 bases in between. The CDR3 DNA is TGTGCCAGCAGCTTACAGCCCTTTACGGGAACCACAGATACGCAGTATTTT. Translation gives CASSLQPFTGTTDTQYF.

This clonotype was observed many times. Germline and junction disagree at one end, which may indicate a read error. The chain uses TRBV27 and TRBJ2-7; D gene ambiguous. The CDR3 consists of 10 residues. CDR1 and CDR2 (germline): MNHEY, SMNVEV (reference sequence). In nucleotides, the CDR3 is TGTGCCAGCGGTTTCCGGGAGCAGTACTTC. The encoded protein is CASGFREQYF.